This T cell receptor beta chain emerged from a study of cytomegalovirus exposure and HLA in healthy donors. Whole-study context: HLA-typed donors were the source of roughly 85 million unique TCRs held in an early data release.

The junction had 3 bases not matched to a gene; V was cut back by 6 bases and J by 1 base. This CDR3 is built from 15 residues. Germline loops: CDR1 MNHNS, CDR2 SASEGT. Points on this clone: What it binds is unknown.

PCR primers comprised 60 Vbeta and 13 Jbeta primers. Profiling relied on immunoSEQ multiplex PCR, and the TCRdb table lists in-frame clones only, not all of them. The sample comprises under 130,000 clones, 13% to 15% of which are singletons, and around 0.9% rests with the top ten. Study results and limitations: The authors excluded some V segments, including TRBV6-2 and TRBV6-3, as indistinguishable. In an earlier analysis, most TCR beta V segments were productive about 87% or about 30% of the time. In a later analysis, compared with equally common non-associated chains, HLA-associated beta chains were more expanded.

Sequences were obtained from PBMCs. The chain carries TRBV6-1 and TRBJ2-5; 12 positions match TRBD2. The source is a female donor in good health and CMV-seronegative. CDR3 sequence: CASSLAGGSQETQYF. The CDR3 coding sequence is TGTGCCAGCAGCCTAGCGGGAGGGTCCCAAGAGACCCAGTACTTC.